Listed here are 28 T cell receptor beta chains from one sample, sequenced in a study of T cell clonality in common variable immunodeficiency (dated by TCRdb to between 2014 and 2016). Receptor amplification or capture employed the immunoSEQ multiplex PCR assay. Here the immuneACCESS table is served through TCRdb, limited to in-frame sequences with V and J called. Missing clones are a known gap in these copies; in checked studies unresolved V genes cover under half, and the rest lacks a known reason. This sample holds more than 55,000 clones in total, without any singletons. The ten top clones hold roughly 1.7% of the sample. Source material: peripheral blood mononuclear cells. The origin of the receptors is a person aged 18 to 75 in good health.

This clone appeared many times. Read sequence stops 3 residues before the CDR3 end, and the germline J gene provides the missing end. This chain joins TRBV30 and TRBJ2-2; no definite D call. Germline CDR1 is GTSNPN and CDR2 is SVGIG (reference sequence). Trimming shortened V by 0 bases and J by 6 bases, and 14 bases separated the two germline ends. CDR3 length equals 15 residues. The covered CDR3 bases are TGTGCCTGGAGTGTTAGGGCGTTCGCCGCCGGGGAG. Translating it yields CAWSVRAFAAGE. The whole CDR3 region reads CAWSVRAFAAGELFF.

In this sample, this clone turned up many times. Read sequence stops 3 residues before the CDR3 end, and the germline J gene provides the missing end. The chain is built from TRBV19 and TRBJ1-2; maybe TRBD1 (5 bases). Germline V gene data show CDR1 as LNHDA and CDR2 as SQIVND (reference sequence). CDR3 length: 15 amino acids. Trimming removed 7 bases at V and 2 bases at J, with 17 bases between. The CDR3 reads CASNQGGDLNYGYTF. The CDR3 bases that were read are TGTGCCAGTAATCAGGGTGGAGACTTAAACTATGGC.

This clone was seen ten or more times. Read data end 3 residues before the CDR3 end; the end is taken from the germline J gene. V usage is TRBV30 and J usage is TRBJ1-2; D possibly corresponds to TRBD1 (6 bases). The V end was cut by 2 bases, the J end by 4 bases, with 17 bases between. CDR1 GTSNPN and CDR2 SVGIG come from the germline V gene (reference sequence). CDR3 length: 15 residues. Here the CDR3 reads CAWSSGHIQLYGYTF. CDR3 DNA, as far as it was read: TGTGCCTGGAGTTCGGGACATATACAACTCTATGGC.

This clone came up many times. The observed sequence ends 3 residues before the CDR3 terminus, with the missing tail filled in from the germline J gene. The chain links TRBV29-1 to TRBJ2-3, with TRBD1 as a possible D gene (5 bases). Germline V gene sequence: CDR1 SQVTM, CDR2 ANQGSEA. This CDR3 contains 13 residues. The V end was cut by 0 bases, the J end by 5 bases, with 9 bases between. The CDR3 loop reads CSVEDPGIDTQYF. CDR3 bases read: TGCAGCGTTGAAGATCCAGGGATAGATACG.

This clone was counted at least ten times. The read ends 3 residues shy of where the CDR3 ends; the end is completed using the germline J gene. V and J are TRBV5-5 and TRBJ2-1; TRBD2 matches 9 bases. The CDR3 has 15 amino acids. V lost 0 bases, J lost 5 bases, and 3 bases stayed unmatched. Germline V gives CDR1 SGHKS, CDR2 YYEKEE (reference sequence). The part of the CDR3 DNA that was read is TGTGCCAGCAGCTTGGAAGCGGGAGGTCACAATGAG. Protein product: CASSLEAGGHNE. The whole CDR3 sequence is CASSLEAGGHNEQFF.

Many counts were recorded for this clone. The CDR3 end lies 3 residues beyond the end of the read and is filled in from the germline J gene. This chain connects TRBV5-1 to TRBJ2-7, with no clear D. V lost 3 bases and J 3 bases, leaving 16 bases between the germline ends. The CDR3 contains 15 residues. Germline CDR1 SGHRS, CDR2 YFSETQ. Here the CDR3 reads CASSSPGSTLYEQYF. The sequenced part of the CDR3 DNA is TGCGCCAGCAGCTCACCCGGGTCCACCCTCTACGAG.

This clone was counted ten times or more. Coverage ceases 3 residues before the CDR3 finishes, and the germline J gene fills in the end. The rearrangement uses TRBV28 and TRBJ2-7, with 9 bases matching TRBD1. CDR1 and CDR2 (germline): MDHEN, SYDVKM. V shed 2 bases and J 5 bases; nucleotides not matched to a gene: 7. The CDR3 loop spans 15 amino acids. The CDR3 bases that were read are TGTGCCAGCAGTTTAAGGGACAGGGCTCTCCACGAG. Translation gives CASSLRDRALHE. The full-length CDR3 reads as CASSLRDRALHEQYF.

This clone was seen ten or more times. The DNA ends 3 residues before the CDR3 does, and the rest of the CDR3 is filled in from the germline J gene. V usage is TRBV6-1 and J usage is TRBJ1-2; the D is unclear. The CDR3 length is 14 residues. Germline lookup yields CDR1 MNHNS and CDR2 SASEGT. Trimming shortened V by 3 bases and J by 2 bases, and 10 bases separated the two germline ends. Here the CDR3 reads CASSDPQRNYGYTF. The CDR3 DNA, read in part, is TGTGCCAGCAGTGACCCCCAGAGGAACTATGGC.

This clone was picked up many times. CDR3 sequence reads: CASSSNTLYGYTF. The part of the CDR3 DNA that was read is TGCGCCAGCAGCTCTAATACCCTCTATGGC. The V and J genes are TRBV5-1 and TRBJ1-2; no clear D gene. From the germline J gene comes the end of the CDR3, since the read stops 3 residues before it. Germline V lookup: CDR1 SGHRS, CDR2 YFSETQ. This CDR3 region has 13 residues. The V and J ends lost 3 bases and 4 bases respectively, with 10 bases between them. The full variable domain, rest sourced from reference TRBV5-1 and TRBJ1-2, is KAGVTQTPRYLIKTRGQQVTLSCSPISGHRSVSWYQQTPGQGLQFLFEYFSETQRNKGNFPGRFSGRQFSNSRSEMNVSTLELGDSALYLCASSSNTLYGYTFGSGTRLTVV.

This clone was seen repeatedly, ten times or more. CDR3 bases read: TGTGCCAGCAGCTTCCCGGGGAACTATGGC. Its protein product is CASSFPGNYG. The full CDR3 protein reads CASSFPGNYGYTF. This chain connects TRBV11-3 to TRBJ1-2; no clear D. The read terminates 3 residues ahead of where the CDR3 ends, so the germline J gene completes it. V was pared by 3 bases and J by 2 bases, with 7 bases between. The CDR3 loop spans 13 amino acids. Germline values: CDR1 SGHNT, CDR2 YENEEA.

There are many counts of this clone. The read halts 3 residues ahead of the CDR3 end, with the missing end drawn from the germline J gene. The V call is TRBV20-1, the J call TRBJ2-7, with 7 bases aligning to TRBD1. In germline, CDR1 is DFQATT, CDR2 SNEGSKA (reference sequence). V lost 6 bases to trimming and J lost 0 bases; unmatched junction nucleotides: 11. This CDR3 comprises 15 residues. The CDR3 DNA, read in part, is TGCAGTGCCCAACGGACAGGTGAAAGCTCCTACGAG. It codes for CSAQRTGESSYE. The entire CDR3 protein reads CSAQRTGESSYEQYF.

At least ten counts were recorded for this clone. Read coverage stops 3 residues before the CDR3 terminus; the germline J gene supplies the remainder. V gene TRBV20-1 combines with J gene TRBJ2-3; maybe TRBD2 (5 bases). V dropped 5 bases and J dropped 0 bases, with 15 bases sitting between them. CDR1 and CDR2 (germline): DFQATT, SNEGSKA (reference sequence). The CDR3 covers 15 residues. The CDR3 loop is CSAGPGRVSTDTQYF. CDR3 DNA, as far as it was read: TGCAGTGCTGGCCCCGGGCGGGTGAGCACAGATACG.

This clone occurred many times. The sequenced fragment ends 3 residues before the CDR3 boundary, so the rest is inferred from the germline J gene. This chain connects TRBV6-2 or TRBV6-3 to TRBJ2-7; 8 positions match TRBD2. Losses at the gene ends were 0 bases for V and 2 bases for J; bases not matched to a gene: 3. The germline CDR1 and CDR2 sequences are MNHEY and SVGEGT. CDR3 length: 15 residues. The CDR3 is CASSYSRLATYEQYF. The CDR3 bases that were read are TGTGCCAGCAGTTACTCGCGACTAGCGACCTACGAG.

This clone was picked up many times. The CDR3 end lies 3 residues beyond the end of the read and is filled in from the germline J gene. The chain couples TRBV10-1 to TRBJ2-4; D perhaps matches TRBD1 (6 bases). V lost 3 bases and J lost 0, with 12 bases in between. The CDR3 is 16 residues long. CDR1 and CDR2 from the germline V gene are WNHNN and SYGVQD (reference sequence). CDR3 region: CASSDGTNLAKNIQYF. CDR3 DNA, as far as it was read: TGCGCCAGCAGTGACGGGACAAACCTAGCCAAAAACATT.

This clone was observed at least ten times. CDR3 DNA (partial): TGCAGCGTCTGGCTCCTAGCGGGGAACTACGAG. It specifies CSVWLLAGNYE. The complete CDR3 protein is CSVWLLAGNYEQYF. V is TRBV29-1 and J is TRBJ2-7; TRBD2 aligns across 9 bases. The CDR3 goes on 3 residues after the read ends, and that part is filled in from the germline J gene. The CDR3 sequence is 14 residues long. J lost 3 bases, V lost 6 bases, and 9 bases had no gene match. Germline V CDR1 and CDR2: SQVTM, ANQGSEA.

Ten or more counts support this clone. The observed sequence ends 3 residues before the CDR3 terminus, with the missing tail filled in from the germline J gene. The chain carries TRBV20-1 and TRBJ2-1, with D possibly being TRBD2 (6 bases). The germline CDR1 and CDR2 sequences are DFQATT and SNEGSKA (reference sequence). This CDR3 is built from 11 residues. Trimming removed 8 bases from V and 8 bases from J, with 13 bases in between. The covered CDR3 bases are TGCAGTACGGGACCGGGGGATGAG. Protein product: CSTGPGDE. The full CDR3 is CSTGPGDEQFF.

There are many counts of this clone. The CDR3 end falls 3 residues outside the read, so it is completed with the germline J gene. The genes are TRBV13 and TRBJ2-1; D may be TRBD1 (5 bases). The CDR3 runs 14 residues. Trimming cost V 2 bases and J 7 bases, with 12 bases left between them. The germline gives CDR1 PRHDT, CDR2 FYEKMQ (reference sequence). Incomplete CDR3 DNA: TGTGCCAGCAGCTTATTCACAGGTTTAAATGAG. This gives the protein CASSLFTGLNE. The CDR3 in full is CASSLFTGLNEQFF.

There are many counts of this clone. The CDR3 end lies 3 residues beyond the end of the read and is filled in from the germline J gene. V usage is TRBV5-1 and J usage is TRBJ2-1; 9 nucleotides line up with TRBD1. CDR1 is SGHRS, CDR2 YFSETQ, per germline. The V gene end was trimmed by 2 bases and the J gene end by 2 bases; junction bases not matched to a gene: 5. The CDR3 has 16 residues. This chain's CDR3 is CASSLQGAGTYNEQFF. The CDR3 DNA, read in part, is TGCGCCAGCAGCTTACAGGGGGCAGGAACCTACAATGAG.

This clone was detected many times. The read stops 3 residues short of the end of the CDR3; the missing end is completed from the germline J gene. Within the sample, other DNA sequences also encode this same CDR3. The V and J genes are TRBV11-2 and TRBJ2-3; D is perhaps TRBD2 (5 bases). V was cut by 0 bases and J by 0 bases, with 7 bases left in between. The germline V gene has CDR1 SGHAT and CDR2 FQNNGV. The CDR3 is 15 amino acids. The sequenced part of the CDR3 DNA is TGTGCCAGCAGCTTAGATGGCGGGAGCACAGATACG. Translation: CASSLDGGSTDT. The CDR3, in full, reads CASSLDGGSTDTQYF.

This clone was counted ten times or more. The read comes to an end 3 residues before the CDR3 does, leaving the germline J gene to fill in the end. J is TRBJ1-2 and V is TRBV7-9; D is perhaps TRBD1 (6 bases). With 4 bases removed from V and 6 bases from J, the gap between germline ends came to 15 bases. The V gene's germline CDR1 is SEHNR and CDR2 FQNEAQ (reference sequence). This CDR3 is 14 amino acids long. The CDR3 loop is CASSSQGITHGYTF. The CDR3 bases that were read are TGTGCCAGCAGCTCACAGGGAATCACACATGGC. Supplemented by reference TRBV7-9 and TRBJ1-2, the full variable domain reads DTGVSQNPRHKITKRGQNVTFRCDPISEHNRLYWYRQTLGQGPEFLTYFQNEAQLEKSRLLSDRFSAERPKGSFSTLEIQRTEQGDSAMYLCASSSQGITHGYTFGSGTRLTVV.

This clone was found many times. The read terminates 3 residues before the CDR3 end, so the remaining end is supplied by the germline J gene. The chain employs TRBV30 and TRBJ1-5; 8 bases align to TRBD1. CDR3 length: 15 residues. V trimming: 5 bases; J trimming: 2 bases; junction bases outside the gene matches: 8. Germline V gives CDR1 GTSNPN, CDR2 SVGIG (reference sequence). The CDR3 loop reads CAWGTGFSGNQPQHF. The sequenced part of the CDR3 DNA is TGTGCCTGGGGGACAGGATTTAGTGGCAATCAGCCC.

Remarks on this clone: The read terminates 3 residues before the CDR3 end, so the remaining end is supplied by the germline J gene. The gene calls are TRBV11-2 and TRBJ1-6; D not certain. The CDR3 sequence is 13 residues long. V was trimmed by 6 bases and J by 9 bases, leaving 12 bases between them. Germline V gene lookup returns CDR1 SGHAT and CDR2 FQNNGV. The CDR3 loop is CASSIESRSPLHF. CDR3 DNA (partial): TGTGCCAGCAGTATAGAGTCGCGTTCACCC.

This clone showed up many times. Sequencing ends 3 residues short of the CDR3 end; the germline J gene provides the rest. The rearrangement joins TRBV14 to TRBJ2-7, with D perhaps TRBD2 (6 bases). Trimming removed 4 bases from V and 6 bases from J, with 22 bases in between. The CDR3 has 16 residues. The germline gives CDR1 SGHDN, CDR2 FVKESK. This CDR3 reads CASSPEGETSMSEQYF. Incomplete CDR3 DNA: TGTGCCAGCAGCCCCGAAGGGGAGACTAGTATGAGCGAG.

This clone was seen ten or more times. Read coverage stops 3 residues before the CDR3 terminus; the germline J gene supplies the remainder. The V and J genes are TRBV29-1 and TRBJ2-3, with a weak D call TRBD2 (5 bases). V gave up 4 bases and J gave up 3 bases, with 11 bases separating them. CDR3 length equals 13 residues. The germline V gene has CDR1 SQVTM and CDR2 ANQGSEA. The sequenced CDR3 bases are TGCAGCGTTGTTAGCGCTGGTACAGATACG. Translating it yields CSVVSAGTDT. The whole CDR3 sequence reads CSVVSAGTDTQYF.

This clone has at least ten counts. The read halts 3 residues ahead of the CDR3 end, with the missing end drawn from the germline J gene. The V and J genes are TRBV18 and TRBJ2-1; D gene unclear. This CDR3 has 17 amino acids. Germline V gene sequence: CDR1 KGHSH, CDR2 LQKENI. V shed 0 bases and J shed 5 bases, with 17 bases lying between them. The sequenced part of the CDR3 DNA is TGTGCCAGCTCACCACCGATTCGGGTTTTGGTAAACAATGAG. The encoded protein is CASSPPIRVLVNNE. The full CDR3 protein is CASSPPIRVLVNNEQFF.

In this sample, this clone turned up many times. The observed sequence ends 3 residues before the CDR3 terminus, with the missing tail filled in from the germline J gene. The rearrangement joins TRBV19 to TRBJ2-7, with 7 bases lining up with TRBD1. Trimming at V came to 4 bases and at J to 5 bases, leaving 11 bases not matched to a gene. CDR1 and CDR2 (germline): LNHDA, SQIVND (reference sequence). The CDR3 is 15 amino acids. Incomplete CDR3 DNA: TGTGCCAGTAGTACCGGGGACAGTAGTTGGAACGAG. As protein: CASSTGDSSWNE. The full CDR3 is CASSTGDSSWNEQYF.

This clone was counted ten times or more. The CDR3 loop reads CSARGQEETQYF. The DNA read from the CDR3 is TGCAGTGCTAGGGGACAGGAAGAGACC. The V and J genes are TRBV20-1 and TRBJ2-5, with 8 bases that match TRBD1. The read ends 3 residues shy of where the CDR3 ends; the end is completed using the germline J gene. The CDR3 is made up of 12 amino acids. The germline gives CDR1 DFQATT, CDR2 SNEGSKA (reference sequence). V shed 3 bases and J 3 bases; nucleotides not matched to a gene: 0.

This clone appeared many times. The CDR3 end lies 3 residues beyond the end of the read and is filled in from the germline J gene. The genes are TRBV5-1 and TRBJ2-3; 10 bases are shared with TRBD1. The CDR3 contains 15 residues. The V gene end was trimmed by 0 bases and the J gene end by 8 bases; junction bases not matched to a gene: 6. Germline V lookup: CDR1 SGHRS, CDR2 YFSETQ. The CDR3 loop is CASSLEDRGWGTQYF. The DNA read from the CDR3 is TGCGCCAGCAGCTTGGAGGACAGGGGGTGGGGTACG.